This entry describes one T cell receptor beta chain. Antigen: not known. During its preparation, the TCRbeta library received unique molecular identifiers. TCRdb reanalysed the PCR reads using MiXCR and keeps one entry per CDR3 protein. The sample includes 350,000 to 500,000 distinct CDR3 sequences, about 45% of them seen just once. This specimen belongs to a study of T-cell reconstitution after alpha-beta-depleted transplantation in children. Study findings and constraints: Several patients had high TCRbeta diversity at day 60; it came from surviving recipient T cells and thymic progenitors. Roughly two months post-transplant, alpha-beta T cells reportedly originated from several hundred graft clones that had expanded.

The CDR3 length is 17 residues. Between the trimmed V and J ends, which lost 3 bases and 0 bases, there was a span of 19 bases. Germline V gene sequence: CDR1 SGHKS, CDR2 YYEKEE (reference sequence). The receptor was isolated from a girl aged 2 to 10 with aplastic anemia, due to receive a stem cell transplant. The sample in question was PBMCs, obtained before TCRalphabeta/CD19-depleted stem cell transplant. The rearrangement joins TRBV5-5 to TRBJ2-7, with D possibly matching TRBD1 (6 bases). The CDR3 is CASSWTGSNRDSYEQYF. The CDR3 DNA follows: TGTGCCAGCAGCTGGACCGGTTCTAACAGGGACTCCTACGAGCAGTACTTC. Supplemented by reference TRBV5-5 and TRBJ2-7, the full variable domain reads DAGVTQSPTHLIKTRGQQVTLRCSPISGHKSVSWYQQVLGQGPQFIFQYYEKEERGRGNFPDRFSARQFPNYSSELNVNALLLGDSALYLCASSWTGSNRDSYEQYFGPGTRLTVT.